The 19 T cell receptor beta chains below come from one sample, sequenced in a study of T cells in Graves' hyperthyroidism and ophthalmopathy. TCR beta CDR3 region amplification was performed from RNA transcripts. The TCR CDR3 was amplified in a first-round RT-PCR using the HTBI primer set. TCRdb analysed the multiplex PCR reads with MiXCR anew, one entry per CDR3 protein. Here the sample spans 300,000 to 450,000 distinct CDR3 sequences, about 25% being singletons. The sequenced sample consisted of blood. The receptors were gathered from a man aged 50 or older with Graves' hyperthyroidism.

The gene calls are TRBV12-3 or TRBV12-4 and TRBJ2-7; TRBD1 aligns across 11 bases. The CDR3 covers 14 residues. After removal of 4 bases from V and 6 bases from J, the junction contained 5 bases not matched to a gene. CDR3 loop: CASSSSDRGREQYF. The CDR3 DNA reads TGTGCCAGCAGTTCCTCGGACAGGGGGCGCGAGCAGTACTTC.

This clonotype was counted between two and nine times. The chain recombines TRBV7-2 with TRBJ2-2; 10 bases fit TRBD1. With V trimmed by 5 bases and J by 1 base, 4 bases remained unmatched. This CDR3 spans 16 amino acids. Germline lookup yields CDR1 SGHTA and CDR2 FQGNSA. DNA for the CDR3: TGTGCCAGCAGCCCCGACAGGGGGCGGAACACCGGGGAGCTGTTTTTT. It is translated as CASSPDRGRNTGELFF.

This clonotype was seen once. CDR3 amino acids: CASTTEIQETQYF. The CDR3 bases are TGTGCCAGCACCACAGAGATCCAAGAGACCCAGTACTTC. The chain joins TRBV2 to TRBJ2-5; the D is unclear. The ends were cut back, 7 bases at V and 1 base at J, with 10 bases in the middle. Germline V lookup: CDR1 SNHLY, CDR2 FYNNEI. The CDR3 loop spans 13 amino acids.

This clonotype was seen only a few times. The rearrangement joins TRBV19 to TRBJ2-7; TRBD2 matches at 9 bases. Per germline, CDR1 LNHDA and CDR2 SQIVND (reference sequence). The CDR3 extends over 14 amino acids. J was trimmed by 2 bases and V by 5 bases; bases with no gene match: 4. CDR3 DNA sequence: TGTGCCAGTAGTCCCGTAGCGGGAGCCTACGAGCAGTACTTC. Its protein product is CASSPVAGAYEQYF.

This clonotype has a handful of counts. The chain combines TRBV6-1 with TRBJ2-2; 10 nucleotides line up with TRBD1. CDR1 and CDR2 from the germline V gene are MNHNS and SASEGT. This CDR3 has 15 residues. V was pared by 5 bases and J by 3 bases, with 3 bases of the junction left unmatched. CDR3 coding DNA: TGTGCCAGCAGTTTGACAGGGGGCTACACCGGGGAGCTGTTTTTT. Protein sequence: CASSLTGGYTGELFF.

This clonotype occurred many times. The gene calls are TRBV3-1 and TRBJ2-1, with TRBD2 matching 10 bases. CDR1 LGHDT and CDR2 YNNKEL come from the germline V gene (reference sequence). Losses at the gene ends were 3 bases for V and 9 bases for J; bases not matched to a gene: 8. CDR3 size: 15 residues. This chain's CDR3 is CASSQSGRAYIEQFF. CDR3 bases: TGTGCCAGCAGCCAGAGCGGGAGGGCCTATATTGAGCAGTTCTTC.

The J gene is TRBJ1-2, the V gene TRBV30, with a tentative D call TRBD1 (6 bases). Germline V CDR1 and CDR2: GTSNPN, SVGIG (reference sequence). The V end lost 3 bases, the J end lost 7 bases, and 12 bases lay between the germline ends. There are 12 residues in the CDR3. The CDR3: CAWRQGNGGYTF. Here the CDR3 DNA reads TGTGCCTGGAGGCAGGGGAACGGTGGCTACACCTTC. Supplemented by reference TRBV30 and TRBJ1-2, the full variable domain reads SQTIHQWPATLVQPVGSPLSLECTVEGTSNPNLYWYRQAAGRGLQLLFYSVGIGQISSEVPQNLSASRPQDRQFILSSKKLLLSDSGFYLCAWRQGNGGYTFGSGTRLTVV.

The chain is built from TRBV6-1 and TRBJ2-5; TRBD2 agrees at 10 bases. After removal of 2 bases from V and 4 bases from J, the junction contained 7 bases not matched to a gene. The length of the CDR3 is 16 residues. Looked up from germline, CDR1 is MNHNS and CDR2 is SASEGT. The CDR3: CASSELASGSRETQYF. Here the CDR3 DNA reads TGTGCCAGCAGTGAACTGGCTAGCGGGAGTCGAGAGACCCAGTACTTC.

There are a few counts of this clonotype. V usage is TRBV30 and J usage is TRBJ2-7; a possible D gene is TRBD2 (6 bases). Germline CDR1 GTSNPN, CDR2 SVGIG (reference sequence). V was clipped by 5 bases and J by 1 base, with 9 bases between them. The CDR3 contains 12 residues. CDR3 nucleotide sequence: TGTGCCTGGGATAGCGGATCCTACGAGCAGTACTTC. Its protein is CAWDSGSYEQYF.

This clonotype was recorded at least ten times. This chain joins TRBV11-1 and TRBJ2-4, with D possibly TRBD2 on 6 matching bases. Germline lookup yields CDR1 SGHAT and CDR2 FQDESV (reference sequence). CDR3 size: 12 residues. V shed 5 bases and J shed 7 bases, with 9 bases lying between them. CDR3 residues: CASSVGLNIQYF. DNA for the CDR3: TGTGCCAGCAGCGTGGGACTTAACATTCAGTACTTC.

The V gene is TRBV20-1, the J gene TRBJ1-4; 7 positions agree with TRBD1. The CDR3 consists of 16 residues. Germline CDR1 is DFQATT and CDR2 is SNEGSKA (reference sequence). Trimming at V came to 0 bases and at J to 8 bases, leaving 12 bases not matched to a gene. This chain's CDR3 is CSARDPRPGQKEKLFF. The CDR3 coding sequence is TGCAGTGCTAGAGATCCCAGGCCGGGACAGAAAGAAAAACTGTTTTTT.

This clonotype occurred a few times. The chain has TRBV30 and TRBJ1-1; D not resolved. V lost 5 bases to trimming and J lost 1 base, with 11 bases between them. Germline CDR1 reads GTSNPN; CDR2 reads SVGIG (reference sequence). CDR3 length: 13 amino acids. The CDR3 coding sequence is TGTGCCTGGGAATCAACAGCGAACACTGAAGCTTTCTTT. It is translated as CAWESTANTEAFF. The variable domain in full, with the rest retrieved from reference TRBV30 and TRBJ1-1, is SQTIHQWPATLVQPVGSPLSLECTVEGTSNPNLYWYRQAAGRGLQLLFYSVGIGQISSEVPQNLSASRPQDRQFILSSKKLLLSDSGFYLCAWESTANTEAFFGQGTRLTVV.

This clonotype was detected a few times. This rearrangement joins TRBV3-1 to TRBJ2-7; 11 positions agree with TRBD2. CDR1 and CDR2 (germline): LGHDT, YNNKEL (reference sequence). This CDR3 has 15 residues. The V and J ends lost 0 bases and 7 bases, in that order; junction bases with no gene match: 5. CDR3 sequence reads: CASSQELAGVGEQYF. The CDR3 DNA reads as TGTGCCAGCAGCCAAGAACTAGCGGGAGTAGGTGAGCAGTACTTC.

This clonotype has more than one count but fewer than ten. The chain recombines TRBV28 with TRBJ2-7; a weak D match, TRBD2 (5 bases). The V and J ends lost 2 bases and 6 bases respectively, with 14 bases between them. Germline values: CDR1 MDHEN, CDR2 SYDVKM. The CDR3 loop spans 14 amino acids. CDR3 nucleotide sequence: TGTGCCAGCAGTTTAGGGTTAGCGTTGGGCGAGCAGTACTTC. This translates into CASSLGLALGEQYF.

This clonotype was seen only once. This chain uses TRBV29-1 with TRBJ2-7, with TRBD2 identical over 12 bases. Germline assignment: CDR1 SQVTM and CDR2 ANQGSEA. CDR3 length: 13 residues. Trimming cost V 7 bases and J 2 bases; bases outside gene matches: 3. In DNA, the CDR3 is TGCAGCGGCAGACTAGCGGGAGCCTACGAGCAGTACTTC. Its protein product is CSGRLAGAYEQYF.

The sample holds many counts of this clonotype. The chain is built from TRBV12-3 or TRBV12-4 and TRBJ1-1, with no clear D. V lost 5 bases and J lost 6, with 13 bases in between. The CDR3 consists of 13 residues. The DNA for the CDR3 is TGTGCCAGCAGTCTCGGGCCGCGCGCTGAAGCTTTCTTT. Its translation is CASSLGPRAEAFF.

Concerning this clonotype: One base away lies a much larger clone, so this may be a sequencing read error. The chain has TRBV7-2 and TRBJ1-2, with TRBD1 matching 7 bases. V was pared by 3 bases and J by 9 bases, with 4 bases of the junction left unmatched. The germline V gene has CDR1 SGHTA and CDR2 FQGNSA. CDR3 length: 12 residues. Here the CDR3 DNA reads TGTGCCAGCAGCTTCGCGGGACAGAGCTACACCTTC. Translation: CASSFAGQSYTF.

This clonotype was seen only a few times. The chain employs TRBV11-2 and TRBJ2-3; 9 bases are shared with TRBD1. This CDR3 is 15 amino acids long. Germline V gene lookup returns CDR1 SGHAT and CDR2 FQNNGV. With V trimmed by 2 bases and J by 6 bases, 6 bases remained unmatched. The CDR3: CASSLPGQGSDTQYF. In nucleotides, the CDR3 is TGTGCCAGCAGCTTACCGGGACAGGGCTCCGATACGCAGTATTTT.

The DNA for the CDR3 is TGTGCCAGCAGCCAAGGGAATGAAAAACTGTTTTTT. It encodes CASSQGNEKLFF. The chain carries TRBV3-1 and TRBJ1-4, with unresolved D. V was shortened by 1 base and J by 5 bases, with 2 bases between the two germline ends. This CDR3 region has 12 residues. Germline V lookup: CDR1 LGHDT, CDR2 YNNKEL (reference sequence).